The text below deals with one TCR beta chain. Its target is not known. Using its own MiXCR run on the 5' RACE reads, TCRdb lists one record per CDR3 protein. The sample has 450,000 or so distinct CDR3 sequences, around 26% seen once; the top ten hold under 0.9%. This record comes from a study of CD8 T cells in ankylosing spondylitis. Findings and limits, study-wide: The study identified a TCR beta motif of under ten highly homologous variants that appeared characteristic of ankylosing spondylitis blood.

This CDR3 comprises 10 residues. Germline V gene data show CDR1 as MNHEY and CDR2 as SMNVEV (reference sequence). V was cut by 6 bases and J by 3 bases, with 2 bases left in between. The source material was blood, either unsorted or a sorted T cell fraction (not recorded which). The V and J genes are TRBV27 and TRBJ1-2; D uncertain. The clonotype comes from a male donor with ankylosing spondylitis. The CDR3 here is CASSHYGYTF. The CDR3, as DNA: TGTGCCAGCAGCCACTATGGCTACACCTTC.